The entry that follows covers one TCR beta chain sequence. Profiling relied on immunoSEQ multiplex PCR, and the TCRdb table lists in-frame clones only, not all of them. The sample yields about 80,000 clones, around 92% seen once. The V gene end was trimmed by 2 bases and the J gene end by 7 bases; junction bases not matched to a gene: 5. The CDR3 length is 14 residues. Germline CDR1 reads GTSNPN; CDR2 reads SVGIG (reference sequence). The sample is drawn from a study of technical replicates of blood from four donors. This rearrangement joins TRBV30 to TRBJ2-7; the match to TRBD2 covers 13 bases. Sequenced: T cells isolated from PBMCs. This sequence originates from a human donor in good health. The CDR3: CAWSKPGLAGEQYF. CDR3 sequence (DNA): TGTGCCTGGAGTAAGCCGGGACTAGCGGGAGAGCAGTACTTC.